One TCR beta chain is described in this entry. Its antigen is still unknown. The sample is drawn from a study of graft-versus-host responses after intestinal transplantation. The CDR3 contains 15 residues. The V and J ends lost 6 bases and 5 bases, in that order; junction bases with no gene match: 10. CDR1 is MNHEY and CDR2 is SVGAGI in the germline V gene. Using immunoSEQ multiplex PCR, the repertoire was profiled, and TCRdb retains in-frame clones only, with some absent. This sample has 80,000 to 100,000 clones, with almost 90% found just once. The chain joins TRBV6-5 to TRBJ1-1; TRBD1 matches at 9 bases. The material sequenced was unstimulated CD4+ T cells sorted from spleen or lymph node cells, taken before intestinal transplant. The source is a human donor who received an intestinal transplant. This CDR3 reads CASRPDRGVWTEAFF. Here the CDR3 DNA reads TGTGCCAGCAGGCCGGACAGGGGCGTGTGGACTGAAGCTTTCTTT.